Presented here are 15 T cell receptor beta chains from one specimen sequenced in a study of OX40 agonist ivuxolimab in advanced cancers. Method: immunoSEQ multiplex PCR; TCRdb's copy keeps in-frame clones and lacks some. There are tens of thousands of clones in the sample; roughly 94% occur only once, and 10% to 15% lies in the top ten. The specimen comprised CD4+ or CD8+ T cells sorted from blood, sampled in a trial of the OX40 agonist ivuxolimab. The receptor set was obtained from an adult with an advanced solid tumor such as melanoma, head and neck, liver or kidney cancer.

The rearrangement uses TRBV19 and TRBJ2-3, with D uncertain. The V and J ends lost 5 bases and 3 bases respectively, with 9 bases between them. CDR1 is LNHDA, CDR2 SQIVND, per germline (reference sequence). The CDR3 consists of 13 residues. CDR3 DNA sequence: TGTGCCAGTAGTGGTCTGGATACAGATACGCAGTATTTT. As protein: CASSGLDTDTQYF.

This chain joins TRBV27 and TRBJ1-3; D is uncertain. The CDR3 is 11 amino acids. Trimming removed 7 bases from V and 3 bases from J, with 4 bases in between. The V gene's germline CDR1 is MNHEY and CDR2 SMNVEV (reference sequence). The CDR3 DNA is TGTGCCAGCATTTTTGGAAACACCATATATTTT. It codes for CASIFGNTIYF.

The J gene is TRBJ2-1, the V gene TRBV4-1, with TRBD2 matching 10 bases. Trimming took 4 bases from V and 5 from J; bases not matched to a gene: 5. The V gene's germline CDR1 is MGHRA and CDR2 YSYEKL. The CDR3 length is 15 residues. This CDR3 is CASSPLAGDHNEQFF. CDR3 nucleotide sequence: TGCGCCAGCAGCCCTCTAGCGGGGGATCACAATGAGCAGTTCTTC.

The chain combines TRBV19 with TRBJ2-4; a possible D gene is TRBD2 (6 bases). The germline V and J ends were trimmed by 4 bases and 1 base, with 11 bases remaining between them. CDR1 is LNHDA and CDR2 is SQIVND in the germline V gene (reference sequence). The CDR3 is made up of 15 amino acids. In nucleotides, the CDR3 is TGTGCCAGTAGTAATAGCGGCGGGGCCAAAAACATTCAGTACTTC. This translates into CASSNSGGAKNIQYF.

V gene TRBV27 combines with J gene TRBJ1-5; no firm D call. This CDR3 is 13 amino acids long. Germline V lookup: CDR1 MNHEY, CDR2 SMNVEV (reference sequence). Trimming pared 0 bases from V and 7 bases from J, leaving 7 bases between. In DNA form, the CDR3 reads TGTGCCAGCAGTTTATCAGGGAAACAGCCCCAGCATTTT. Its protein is CASSLSGKQPQHF.

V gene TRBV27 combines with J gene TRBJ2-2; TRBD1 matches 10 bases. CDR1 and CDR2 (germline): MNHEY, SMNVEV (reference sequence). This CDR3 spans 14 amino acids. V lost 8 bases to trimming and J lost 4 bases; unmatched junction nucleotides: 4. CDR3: CASRWTGGTGELFF. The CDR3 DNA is TGTGCCAGCCGCTGGACAGGGGGCACCGGGGAGCTGTTTTTT.

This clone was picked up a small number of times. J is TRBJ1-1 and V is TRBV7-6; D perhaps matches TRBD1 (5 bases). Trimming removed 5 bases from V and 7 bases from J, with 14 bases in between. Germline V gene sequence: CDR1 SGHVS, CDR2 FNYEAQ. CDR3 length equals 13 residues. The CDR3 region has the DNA TGTGCCAGCAGCCCCGAAGTGGGGGGTGAAGCTTTCTTT. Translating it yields CASSPEVGGEAFF.

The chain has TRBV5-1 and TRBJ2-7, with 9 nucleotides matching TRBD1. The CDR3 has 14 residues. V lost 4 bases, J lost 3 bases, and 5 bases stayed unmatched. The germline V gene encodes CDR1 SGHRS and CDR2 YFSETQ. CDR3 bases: TGCGCCAGCAGCCCGGGACAGGGCATCTACGAGCAGTACTTC. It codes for CASSPGQGIYEQYF.

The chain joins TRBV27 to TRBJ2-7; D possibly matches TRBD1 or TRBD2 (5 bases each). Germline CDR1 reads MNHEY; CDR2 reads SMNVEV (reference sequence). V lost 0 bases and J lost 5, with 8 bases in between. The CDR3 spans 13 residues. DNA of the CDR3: TGTGCCAGCAGTTTATCGTGGGGGAACGAGCAGTACTTC. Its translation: CASSLSWGNEQYF.

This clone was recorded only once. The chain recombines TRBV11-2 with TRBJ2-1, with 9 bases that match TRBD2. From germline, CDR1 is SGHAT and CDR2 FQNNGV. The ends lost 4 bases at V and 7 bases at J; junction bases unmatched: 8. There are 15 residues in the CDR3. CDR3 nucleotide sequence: TGTGCCAGCAGCTGGCCTCGACTAGCGGAAAATGAGCAGTTCTTC. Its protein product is CASSWPRLAENEQFF.

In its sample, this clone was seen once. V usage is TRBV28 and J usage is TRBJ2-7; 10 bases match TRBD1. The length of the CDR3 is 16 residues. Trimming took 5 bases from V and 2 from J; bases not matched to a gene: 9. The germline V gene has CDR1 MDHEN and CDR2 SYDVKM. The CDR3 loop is CASSLTGTGAAYEQYF. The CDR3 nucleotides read TGTGCCAGCAGTCTTACCGGGACAGGGGCAGCCTACGAGCAGTACTTC.

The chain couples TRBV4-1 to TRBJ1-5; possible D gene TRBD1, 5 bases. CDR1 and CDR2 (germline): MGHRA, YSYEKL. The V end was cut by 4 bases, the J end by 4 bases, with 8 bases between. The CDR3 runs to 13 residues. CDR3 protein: CASSPDRNQPQHF. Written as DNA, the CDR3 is TGCGCCAGCAGCCCCGACAGAAATCAGCCCCAGCATTTT.

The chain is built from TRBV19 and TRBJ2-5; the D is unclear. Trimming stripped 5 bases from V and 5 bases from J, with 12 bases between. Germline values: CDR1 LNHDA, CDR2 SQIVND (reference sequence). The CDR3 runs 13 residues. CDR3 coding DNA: TGTGCCAGTAGTCAATGGCTTTGGGAGACCCAGTACTTC. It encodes CASSQWLWETQYF.

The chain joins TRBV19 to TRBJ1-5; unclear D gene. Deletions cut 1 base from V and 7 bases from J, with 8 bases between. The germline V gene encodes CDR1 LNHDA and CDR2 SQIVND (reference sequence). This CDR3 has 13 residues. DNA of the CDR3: TGTGCCAGTAGTATAGTTGGAGAGCAGCCCCAGCATTTT. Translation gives CASSIVGEQPQHF.

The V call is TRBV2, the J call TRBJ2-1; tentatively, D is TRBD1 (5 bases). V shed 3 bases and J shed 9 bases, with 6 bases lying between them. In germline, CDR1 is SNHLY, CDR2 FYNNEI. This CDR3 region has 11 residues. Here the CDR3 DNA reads TGTGCCAGCAGTGATCAGGGTGAGCAGTTCTTC. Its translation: CASSDQGEQFF.